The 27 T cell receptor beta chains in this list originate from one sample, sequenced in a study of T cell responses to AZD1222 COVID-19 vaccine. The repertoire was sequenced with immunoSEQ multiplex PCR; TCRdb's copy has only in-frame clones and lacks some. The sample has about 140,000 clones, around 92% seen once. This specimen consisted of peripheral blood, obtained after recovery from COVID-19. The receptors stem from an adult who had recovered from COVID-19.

The CDR3 DNA follows: TGTGCCAGCAGCCGCGGGGCGGGAGGCTCCACCAGGTCCTACGAGCAGTACTTC. Amino acids: CASSRGAGGSTRSYEQYF. The J gene is TRBJ2-7, the V gene TRBV3-1 (or the pseudogene TRBV3-2); TRBD2 aligns across 8 bases. Germline trimming cut 4 bases from V and 1 base from J; bases unmatched to any gene: 15. In germline, CDR1 is LGHDT, CDR2 YNNKEL (reference sequence). The CDR3 consists of 18 residues.

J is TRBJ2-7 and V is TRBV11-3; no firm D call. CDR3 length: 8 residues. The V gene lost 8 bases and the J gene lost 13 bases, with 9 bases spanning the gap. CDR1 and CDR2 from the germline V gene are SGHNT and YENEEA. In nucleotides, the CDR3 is TGTGCCAGCCACCCCCCCTACTTC. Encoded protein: CASHPPYF.

The CDR3 here is CASSATGTGGSEQFF. The CDR3 DNA reads as TGTGCCAGCTCGGCCACCGGGACAGGGGGAAGTGAGCAGTTCTTC. The chain has TRBV18 and TRBJ2-1; 11 positions match TRBD1. The length of the CDR3 is 15 residues. Germline CDR1 and CDR2: KGHSH and LQKENI. V gave up 6 bases and J gave up 9 bases; unmatched junction bases: 10. The full variable domain, rest sourced from reference TRBV18 and TRBJ2-1, is NAGVMQNPRHLVRRRGQEARLRCSPMKGHSHVYWYRQLPEEGLKFMVYLQKENIIDESGMPKERFSAEFPKEGPSILRIQQVVRGDSAAYFCASSATGTGGSEQFFGPGTRLTVL.

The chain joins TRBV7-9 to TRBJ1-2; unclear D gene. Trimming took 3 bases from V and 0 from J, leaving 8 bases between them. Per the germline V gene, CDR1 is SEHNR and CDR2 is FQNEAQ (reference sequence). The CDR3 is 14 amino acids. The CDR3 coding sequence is TGTGCCAGCAGCTTGGGGTGGTCTAACTATGGCTACACCTTC. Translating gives CASSLGWSNYGYTF.

This chain's CDR3 is CASSLESGTLVPYEQYF. In DNA, the CDR3 is TGTGCCAGCAGCTTGGAGTCCGGGACCCTGGTCCCCTACGAGCAGTACTTC. The chain uses TRBV5-5 and TRBJ2-7; D tentatively reads TRBD1 or TRBD2 (5 bases each). In germline, CDR1 is SGHKS, CDR2 YYEKEE (reference sequence). Trimming took off 0 bases at V and 2 bases at J, with 18 bases between the two ends. CDR3 length: 17 residues.

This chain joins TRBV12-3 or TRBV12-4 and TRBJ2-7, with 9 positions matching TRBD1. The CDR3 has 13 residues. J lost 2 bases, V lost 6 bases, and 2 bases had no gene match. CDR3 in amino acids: CASRGTGPYEQYF. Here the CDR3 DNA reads TGTGCCAGCAGGGGGACAGGGCCCTACGAGCAGTACTTC.

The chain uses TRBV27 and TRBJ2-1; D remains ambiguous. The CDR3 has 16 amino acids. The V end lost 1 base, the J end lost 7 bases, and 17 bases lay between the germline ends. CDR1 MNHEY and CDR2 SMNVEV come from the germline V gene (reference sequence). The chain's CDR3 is CASSLLTVTNRNEQFF. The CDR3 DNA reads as TGTGCCAGCAGTTTATTAACCGTTACCAACCGAAATGAGCAGTTCTTC.

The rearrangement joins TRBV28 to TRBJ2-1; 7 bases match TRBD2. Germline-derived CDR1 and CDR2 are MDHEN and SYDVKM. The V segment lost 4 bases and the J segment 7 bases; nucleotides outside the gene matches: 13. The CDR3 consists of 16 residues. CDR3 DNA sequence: TGTGCCAGCAGTTCAATACTAGCGACAGTGAGAAATGAGCAGTTCTTC. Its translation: CASSSILATVRNEQFF.

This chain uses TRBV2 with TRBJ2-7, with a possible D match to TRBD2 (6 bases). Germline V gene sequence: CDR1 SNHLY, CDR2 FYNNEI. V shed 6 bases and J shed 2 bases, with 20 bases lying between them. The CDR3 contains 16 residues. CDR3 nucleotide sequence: TGTGCCAGCAGGGAGGAGGTTCCGGGGGTGACCTACGAGCAGTACTTC. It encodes CASREEVPGVTYEQYF.

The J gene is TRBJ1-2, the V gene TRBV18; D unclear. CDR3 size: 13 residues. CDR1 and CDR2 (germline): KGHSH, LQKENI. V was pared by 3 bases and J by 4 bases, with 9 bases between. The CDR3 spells CASSPWGGYGYTF. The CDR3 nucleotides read TGTGCCAGCTCACCCTGGGGTGGCTATGGCTACACCTTC.

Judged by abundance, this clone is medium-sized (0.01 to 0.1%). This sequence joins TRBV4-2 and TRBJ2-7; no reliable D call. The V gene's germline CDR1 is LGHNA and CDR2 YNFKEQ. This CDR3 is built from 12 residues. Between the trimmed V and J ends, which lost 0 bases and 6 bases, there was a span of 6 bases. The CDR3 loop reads CASSQEAGEQYF. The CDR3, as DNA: TGTGCCAGCAGCCAAGAGGCAGGCGAGCAGTACTTC.

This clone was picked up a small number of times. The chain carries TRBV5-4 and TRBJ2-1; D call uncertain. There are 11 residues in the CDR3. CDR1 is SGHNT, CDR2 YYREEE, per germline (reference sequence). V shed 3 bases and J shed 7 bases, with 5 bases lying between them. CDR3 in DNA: TGTGCCAGCAGCTCGATAAATGAGCAGTTCTTC. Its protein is CASSSINEQFF.

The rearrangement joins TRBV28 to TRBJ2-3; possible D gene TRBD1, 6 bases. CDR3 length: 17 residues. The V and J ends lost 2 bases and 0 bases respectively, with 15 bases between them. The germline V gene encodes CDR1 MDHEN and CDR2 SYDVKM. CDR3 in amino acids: CASSLTHYRGSTDTQYF. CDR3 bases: TGTGCCAGCAGTTTAACCCATTATAGGGGGAGCACAGATACGCAGTATTTT.

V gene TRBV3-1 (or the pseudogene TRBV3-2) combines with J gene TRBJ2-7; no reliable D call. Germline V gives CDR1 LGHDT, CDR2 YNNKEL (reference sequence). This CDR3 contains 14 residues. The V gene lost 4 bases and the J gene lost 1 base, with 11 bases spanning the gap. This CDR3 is CASSPYGPSYEQYF. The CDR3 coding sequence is TGTGCCAGCAGCCCCTACGGCCCGTCCTACGAGCAGTACTTC.

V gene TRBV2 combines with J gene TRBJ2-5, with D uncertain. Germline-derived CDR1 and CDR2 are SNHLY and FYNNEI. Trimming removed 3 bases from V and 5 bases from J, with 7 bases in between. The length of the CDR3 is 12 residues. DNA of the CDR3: TGTGCCAGCAGTGACTCGAGGGAGACCCAGTACTTC. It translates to CASSDSRETQYF.

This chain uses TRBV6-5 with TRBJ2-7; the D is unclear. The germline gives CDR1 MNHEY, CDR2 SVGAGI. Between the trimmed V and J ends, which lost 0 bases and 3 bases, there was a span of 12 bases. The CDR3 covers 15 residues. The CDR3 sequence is CASSYSNNDLYEQYF. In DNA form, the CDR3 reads TGTGCCAGCAGTTACTCGAACAATGACCTCTACGAGCAGTACTTC.

CDR3 loop: CAISETLGGYTF. The CDR3 nucleotides read TGTGCCATCAGTGAGACCCTGGGAGGCTACACCTTC. The rearrangement joins TRBV10-3 to TRBJ1-2; D not certain. V gave up 2 bases and J gave up 8 bases, with 9 bases separating them. Germline values: CDR1 ENHRY, CDR2 SYGVKD. The length of the CDR3 is 12 residues.

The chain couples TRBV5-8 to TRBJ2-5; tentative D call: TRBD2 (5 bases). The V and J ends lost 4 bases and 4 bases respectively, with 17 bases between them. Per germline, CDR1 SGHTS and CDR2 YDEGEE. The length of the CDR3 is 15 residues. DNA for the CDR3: TGTGCCAGCAGCCCTGGATCCGCGGGCTTAGAGACCCAGTACTTC. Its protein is CASSPGSAGLETQYF.

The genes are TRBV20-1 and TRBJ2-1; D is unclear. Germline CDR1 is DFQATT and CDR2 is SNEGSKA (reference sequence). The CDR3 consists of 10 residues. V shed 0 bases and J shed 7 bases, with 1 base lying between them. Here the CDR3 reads CSARENEQFF. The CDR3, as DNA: TGCAGTGCTAGAGAAAATGAGCAGTTCTTC.

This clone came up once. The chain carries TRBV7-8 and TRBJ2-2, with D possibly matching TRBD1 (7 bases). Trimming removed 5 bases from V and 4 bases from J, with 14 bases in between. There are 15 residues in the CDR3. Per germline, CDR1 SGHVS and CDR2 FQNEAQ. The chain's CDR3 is CASSPQGGATGELFF. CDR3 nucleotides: TGTGCCAGCAGCCCGCAGGGGGGAGCCACCGGGGAGCTGTTTTTT.

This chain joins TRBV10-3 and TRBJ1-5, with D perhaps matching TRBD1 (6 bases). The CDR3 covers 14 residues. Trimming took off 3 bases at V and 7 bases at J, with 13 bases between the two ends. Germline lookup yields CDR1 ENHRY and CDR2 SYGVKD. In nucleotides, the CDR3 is TGTGCCATCAGTGATCGCACAGGGTTGCAGCCCCAGCATTTT. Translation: CAISDRTGLQPQHF.

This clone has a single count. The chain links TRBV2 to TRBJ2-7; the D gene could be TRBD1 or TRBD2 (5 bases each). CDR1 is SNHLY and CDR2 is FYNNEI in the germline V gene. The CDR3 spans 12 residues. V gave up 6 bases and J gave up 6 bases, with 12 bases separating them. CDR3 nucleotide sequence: TGTGCCAGCAGGGGGGACGCCGGCGAGCAGTACTTC. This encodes CASRGDAGEQYF.

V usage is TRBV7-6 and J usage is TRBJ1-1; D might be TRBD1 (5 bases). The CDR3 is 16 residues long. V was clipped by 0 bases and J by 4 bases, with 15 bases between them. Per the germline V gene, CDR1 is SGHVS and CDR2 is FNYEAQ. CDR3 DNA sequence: TGTGCCAGCAGCTTAGCGGCGGGGGTTAGGTTCACTGAAGCTTTCTTT. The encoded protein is CASSLAAGVRFTEAFF.

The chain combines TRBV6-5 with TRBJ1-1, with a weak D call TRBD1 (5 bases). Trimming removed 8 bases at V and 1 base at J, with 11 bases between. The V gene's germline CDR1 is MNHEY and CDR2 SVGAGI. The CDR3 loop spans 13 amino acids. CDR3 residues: CASQEGRNTEAFF. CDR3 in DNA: TGTGCCAGCCAGGAGGGGAGGAACACTGAAGCTTTCTTT.

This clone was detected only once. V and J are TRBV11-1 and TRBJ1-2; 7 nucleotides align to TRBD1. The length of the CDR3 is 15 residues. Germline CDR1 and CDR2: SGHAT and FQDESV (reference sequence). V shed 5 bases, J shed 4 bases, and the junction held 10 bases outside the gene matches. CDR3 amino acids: CASSAGTVDFYGYTF. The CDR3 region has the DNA TGTGCCAGCAGCGCCGGGACAGTTGACTTCTATGGCTACACCTTC. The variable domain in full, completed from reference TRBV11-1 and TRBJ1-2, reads EAEVAQSPRYKITEKSQAVAFWCDPISGHATLYWYRQILGQGPELLVQFQDESVVDDSQLPKDRFSAERLKGVDSTLKIQPAELGDSAMYLCASSAGTVDFYGYTFGSGTRLTVV.

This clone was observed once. The CDR3 nucleotides read TGTGCCAGCAGTTACGCGGGGGATACGCAGTATTTT. Amino acids: CASSYAGDTQYF. J is TRBJ2-3 and V is TRBV6-5, with a weak D call TRBD2 (6 bases). This CDR3 region has 12 residues. CDR1 and CDR2 from the germline V gene are MNHEY and SVGAGI. The germline V and J ends were trimmed by 2 bases and 6 bases, with 6 bases remaining between them.

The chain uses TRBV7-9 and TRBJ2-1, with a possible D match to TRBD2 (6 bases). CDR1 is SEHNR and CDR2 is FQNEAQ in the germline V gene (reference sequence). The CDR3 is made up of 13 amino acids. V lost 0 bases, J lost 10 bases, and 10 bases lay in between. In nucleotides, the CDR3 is TGTGCCAGCAGCTTAGCGGGAGGAGGCGAGCAGTTCTTC. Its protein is CASSLAGGGEQFF. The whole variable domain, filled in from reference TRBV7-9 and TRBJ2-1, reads DTGVSQNPRHKITKRGQNVTFRCDPISEHNRLYWYRQTLGQGPEFLTYFQNEAQLEKSRLLSDRFSAERPKGSFSTLEIQRTEQGDSAMYLCASSLAGGGEQFFGPGTRLTVL.